Listed below are T cell receptor beta chains from one sample, sequenced in a study of blood T cells in healthy people across ages. Each CDR3 protein gets one entry after TCRdb re-called the 5' RACE reads with MiXCR. The table records around 1,000,000 distinct CDR3 sequences, less than 25% of them present only once. These data were also reused for a study on T cells of mothers and their children.

The sequenced material came from blood. The origin of the receptors is a girl aged 2-10 years in good health. Each CDR3 is given with its conserved first and last residue. A D gene is named only where the DNA matches it firmly. Rows may omit the clone size; those that give it use once, few, many or a size class.

j_gene: TRBJ2-7
d_gene: TRBD1
abundance: .
v_gene: TRBV28
CDR3aa: CASSLLTGKDYEQYF
CDR3nt: TGTGCCAGCAGTTTGCTGACAGGGAAAGACTACGAGCAGTACTTC

j_gene: TRBJ2-3
d_gene: .
abundance: few
v_gene: TRBV15
CDR3aa: CATSGRRDGVQDTQYF
CDR3nt: TGTGCCACCAGCGGAAGAAGGGACGGGGTACAAGATACGCAGTATTTT

j_gene: TRBJ2-5
d_gene: TRBD1
abundance: many
v_gene: TRBV12-3/TRBV12-4
CDR3aa: CASSFLDRGWGETQYF
CDR3nt: TGTGCCAGCAGTTTCCTGGACAGGGGATGGGGGGAGACCCAGTACTTC

j_gene: TRBJ2-2
d_gene: .
abundance: few
v_gene: TRBV6-6
CDR3aa: CASSYLAGGHTGELFF
CDR3nt: TGTGCCAGCAGTTACTTGGCAGGGGGGCACACCGGGGAGCTGTTTTTT

j_gene: TRBJ1-1
d_gene: TRBD1
abundance: few
v_gene: TRBV10-3
CDR3aa: CAISATGGSYTEAFF
CDR3nt: TGTGCCATCAGTGCAACAGGGGGCTCGTACACTGAAGCTTTCTTT

j_gene: TRBJ2-1
d_gene: .
abundance: few
v_gene: TRBV15
CDR3aa: CATSREPGKQFF
CDR3nt: TGTGCCACCAGCAGAGAACCGGGGAAGCAGTTCTTC

j_gene: TRBJ1-4
d_gene: .
abundance: .
v_gene: TRBV12-3/TRBV12-4
CDR3aa: CASSPRDEDEKLFF
CDR3nt: TGTGCCAGCAGTCCGCGGGACGAGGATGAAAAACTGTTTTTT

j_gene: TRBJ2-3
d_gene: .
abundance: few
v_gene: TRBV5-1
CDR3aa: CASSLANYDTDTQYF
CDR3nt: TGCGCCAGCAGCTTGGCCAACTATGACACAGATACGCAGTATTTT

j_gene: TRBJ2-5
d_gene: .
abundance: .
v_gene: TRBV7-9
CDR3aa: CASSLGGLIETQYF
CDR3nt: TGTGCCAGCAGCTTAGGTGGATTAATAGAGACCCAGTACTTC

j_gene: TRBJ2-6
d_gene: .
abundance: .
v_gene: TRBV6-4
CDR3aa: CASSESGSAGANVLTF
CDR3nt: TGCGCCAGCAGTGAATCGGGTAGTGCTGGGGCCAACGTCCTGACTTTC

j_gene: TRBJ2-3
d_gene: .
abundance: few
v_gene: TRBV28
CDR3aa: CASSLKGRNTDTQYF
CDR3nt: TGTGCCAGCAGTTTAAAGGGGCGGAACACAGATACGCAGTATTTT

j_gene: TRBJ2-5
d_gene: .
abundance: few
v_gene: TRBV5-1
CDR3aa: CASSSTGVIETQYF
CDR3nt: TGCGCCAGCAGCTCGACAGGTGTGATCGAGACCCAGTACTTC

j_gene: TRBJ2-1
d_gene: .
abundance: .
v_gene: TRBV20-1
CDR3aa: CSAARLEWEQFF
CDR3nt: TGCAGTGCTGCCCGACTAGAGTGGGAGCAGTTCTTC

j_gene: TRBJ2-1
d_gene: TRBD1
abundance: few
v_gene: TRBV7-2
CDR3aa: CASSWTGNYNEQFF
CDR3nt: TGTGCCAGCAGCTGGACAGGAAACTACAATGAGCAGTTCTTC

j_gene: TRBJ2-1
d_gene: .
abundance: .
v_gene: TRBV12-3/TRBV12-4
CDR3aa: CASSYGGLVLNEQFF
CDR3nt: TGTGCCAGCAGCTATGGGGGCCTCGTGCTTAATGAGCAGTTCTTC

j_gene: TRBJ1-5
d_gene: .
abundance: .
v_gene: TRBV7-9
CDR3aa: CASSLGSDPSNQPQHF
CDR3nt: TGTGCCAGCAGCTTAGGGTCGGACCCAAGCAATCAGCCCCAGCATTTT

j_gene: TRBJ2-5
d_gene: .
abundance: .
v_gene: TRBV7-6
CDR3aa: CASSLHLLGETQYF
CDR3nt: TGTGCCAGCAGCTTACACCTTCTAGGGGAGACCCAGTACTTC

j_gene: TRBJ1-1
d_gene: TRBD1
abundance: few
v_gene: TRBV2
CDR3aa: CASSVQGAVPNTEAFF
CDR3nt: TGTGCCAGCAGTGTACAGGGGGCGGTGCCGAACACTGAAGCTTTCTTT

j_gene: TRBJ2-5
d_gene: .
abundance: .
v_gene: TRBV10-3
CDR3aa: CAISESEQETQYF
CDR3nt: TGTGCCATCAGTGAGTCAGAGCAAGAGACCCAGTACTTC

j_gene: TRBJ1-1
d_gene: .
abundance: .
v_gene: TRBV11-2
CDR3aa: CASSLATSGTEAFF
CDR3nt: TGTGCCAGCAGCTTAGCTACTTCGGGCACTGAAGCTTTCTTT

j_gene: TRBJ2-5
d_gene: .
abundance: few
v_gene: TRBV20-1
CDR3aa: CSARTGQSTETQYF
CDR3nt: TGCAGTGCTCGGACGGGACAATCGACGGAGACCCAGTACTTC